The 5 T cell receptor beta chains below were found in one sample sequenced in a study of beta chain features in type 1 diabetes. Sequencing targeted expressed TCRB transcripts, as all isolated RNA had been reverse transcribed. Profiling relied on immunoSEQ multiplex PCR, and the TCRdb table lists in-frame clones only, not all of them. Of 330,000 or so clones listed, approximately 15% are singletons. Input material: central memory CD4+ T cells from blood. Every receptor here comes from a man younger than 40 in good health.

In this sample, this clone turned up many times. The chain links TRBV7-2 to TRBJ2-1, with D possibly matching TRBD2 (7 bases). Germline CDR1 is SGHTA and CDR2 is FQGNSA. This CDR3 has 15 residues. V was shortened by 6 bases and J by 4 bases, with 16 bases between the two germline ends. CDR3 coding DNA: TGTGCCAGCAGTTTTGAGGGGGGGCGATACAATGAGCAGTTCTTC. It yields the protein CASSFEGGRYNEQFF.

This clone was seen repeatedly, ten times or more. The rearrangement uses TRBV29-1 and TRBJ2-4, with TRBD1 as a possible D gene (5 bases). Per the germline V gene, CDR1 is SQVTM and CDR2 is ANQGSEA. The ends were cut back, 7 bases at V and 2 bases at J, with 9 bases in the middle. The CDR3 loop spans 12 amino acids. The DNA of the CDR3 is TGCAGCGCCAGGGTGACCAAAAACATTCAGTACTTC. Protein: CSARVTKNIQYF.

This chain joins TRBV9 and TRBJ1-2; no clear D gene. The CDR3 has 13 residues. The germline CDR1 and CDR2 sequences are SGDLS and YYNGEE. The ends were cut back, 4 bases at V and 6 bases at J, with 13 bases in the middle. The CDR3 nucleotides read TGTGCCAGCAGCCCGGGGTCTACAGATGGCTACACCTTC. This codes for CASSPGSTDGYTF.

The CDR3 sequence is CASSLRGGNTEAFF. CDR3 bases: TGTGCCAGCAGTTTAAGGGGAGGAAACACTGAAGCTTTCTTT. This chain uses TRBV27 with TRBJ1-1; D perhaps matches TRBD1 (5 bases). The CDR3 has 14 residues. Trimming cost V 2 bases and J 2 bases, with 9 bases left between them. Germline V gene data show CDR1 as MNHEY and CDR2 as SMNVEV (reference sequence).

The J gene is TRBJ1-2, the V gene TRBV7-2; D might be TRBD1 (6 bases). This CDR3 has 15 amino acids. Germline loops: CDR1 SGHTA, CDR2 FQGNSA. V shed 1 base and J shed 6 bases, with 15 bases lying between them. CDR3 sequence (DNA): TGTGCCAGCAGCTTAGTGGGCGCGGGGGCCCATGGCTACACCTTC. It specifies CASSLVGAGAHGYTF. Full variable domain (remainder filled in from reference TRBV7-2 and TRBJ1-2): GAGVSQSPSNKVTEKGKDVELRCDPISGHTALYWYRQSLGQGLEFLIYFQGNSAPDKSGLPSDRFSAERTGGSVSTLTIQRTQQEDSAVYLCASSLVGAGAHGYTFGSGTRLTVV.